The 32 T cell receptor beta chains listed next were all sequenced from one sample in a study of OX40 agonist ivuxolimab in advanced cancers. TCRdb's table, derived via immunoSEQ multiplex PCR, lists solely in-frame clones and lacks some. The top ten clones hold approximately 0.79% of a sample with 77,000 or so clones, about nine tenths of them seen once. The sample consisted of CD4+ or CD8+ T cells sorted from blood, taken in a trial of the OX40 agonist ivuxolimab. The receptors originated from an adult with an advanced solid tumor such as melanoma, head and neck, liver or kidney cancer.

J is TRBJ2-7 and V is TRBV6-1, with D perhaps being TRBD1 or TRBD2 (5 bases each). The CDR3 runs 14 residues. The germline CDR1 and CDR2 sequences are MNHNS and SASEGT. V lost 6 bases, J lost 1 base, and 13 bases lay in between. CDR3 in amino acids: CASRSGTGSYEQYF. The CDR3 DNA reads TGTGCCAGCAGATCCGGGACGGGATCCTACGAGCAGTACTTC.

This chain links TRBV2 with TRBJ1-4, with D unclear. The CDR3 covers 14 residues. With 5 bases removed from V and 2 bases from J, the gap between germline ends came to 9 bases. The V gene's germline CDR1 is SNHLY and CDR2 FYNNEI. The CDR3 sequence is CASSRTWTNEKLFF. For the CDR3, the DNA is TGTGCCAGCAGTCGGACTTGGACTAATGAAAAACTGTTTTTT.

The V gene is TRBV6-6, the J gene TRBJ2-7, with TRBD2 matching 13 bases. There are 14 residues in the CDR3. V lost 5 bases to trimming and J lost 7 bases; unmatched junction nucleotides: 5. The V gene's germline CDR1 is MNHNY and CDR2 SVGAGI (reference sequence). Here the CDR3 DNA reads TGTGCCAGCAGTACGGGACTAGCGGGACGAGAGCAGTACTTC. This gives the protein CASSTGLAGREQYF.

This sequence joins TRBV5-1 and TRBJ1-4; no firm D call. The V gene lost 5 bases and the J gene lost 0 bases, with 17 bases spanning the gap. Germline CDR1 reads SGHRS; CDR2 reads YFSETQ. CDR3 length: 17 amino acids. In DNA form, the CDR3 reads TGCGCCAGCAGTTCTATGGCAGCCTACCCAACTAATGAAAAACTGTTTTTT. It yields the protein CASSSMAAYPTNEKLFF.

This chain uses TRBV5-1 with TRBJ1-3, with D hard to call. Germline V gives CDR1 SGHRS, CDR2 YFSETQ. CDR3 length: 15 amino acids. The V gene lost 0 bases and the J gene lost 0 bases, with 7 bases spanning the gap. Here the CDR3 DNA reads TGCGCCAGCAGCTTGGCCAGCAACTCTGGAAACACCATATATTTT. Amino acid sequence: CASSLASNSGNTIYF.

DNA of the CDR3: TGTGCTAGTGGTTTGGACGGCCGAGCGGGAGAGACCCAGTACTTC. Amino acid sequence: CASGLDGRAGETQYF. The chain employs TRBV12-5 and TRBJ2-5, with a tentative D call TRBD2 (6 bases). V shed 1 base and J shed 4 bases, with 13 bases lying between them. This CDR3 contains 15 residues. Germline assignment: CDR1 LGHNT and CDR2 FRNRAP. The complete variable domain, with remaining parts taken from reference TRBV12-5 and TRBJ2-5, reads DARVTQTPRHKVTEMGQEVTMRCQPILGHNTVFWYRQTMMQGLELLAYFRNRAPLDDSGMPKDRFSAEMPDATLATLKIQPSEPRDSAVYFCASGLDGRAGETQYFGPGTRLLVL.

This clone was detected a few times. The chain recombines TRBV5-1 with TRBJ2-1; the match to TRBD1 covers 9 bases. CDR1 is SGHRS and CDR2 is YFSETQ in the germline V gene. The trim removed 3 bases at V and 4 bases at J, leaving 5 bases unmatched. The CDR3 covers 15 residues. The CDR3 DNA is TGCGCCAGCAGCTCCCGGGACAGGGCTTACAATGAGCAGTTCTTC. This sequence encodes CASSSRDRAYNEQFF.

This rearrangement joins TRBV13 to TRBJ1-1, with D maybe TRBD1 (6 bases). Germline loops: CDR1 PRHDT, CDR2 FYEKMQ (reference sequence). CDR3 length equals 17 residues. V dropped 7 bases and J dropped 2 bases, with 23 bases sitting between them. The DNA for the CDR3 is TGTGCCAGCACCAACCTACCCCCGGGACAAGTAAACACTGAAGCTTTCTTT. It is translated as CASTNLPPGQVNTEAFF.

The chain carries TRBV6-1 and TRBJ2-3, with 8 nucleotides matching TRBD2. Per the germline V gene, CDR1 is MNHNS and CDR2 is SASEGT. J gave up 5 bases and V 9 bases, and 4 bases lay outside the gene matches. This CDR3 spans 12 amino acids. The CDR3 protein is CASSGVKDTQYF. Here the CDR3 DNA reads TGTGCCAGTAGCGGGGTTAAAGATACGCAGTATTTT.

The chain is built from TRBV9 and TRBJ2-7, with a possible D match to TRBD1 (6 bases). The CDR3 is 18 residues long. The V end lost 0 bases, the J end lost 4 bases, and 23 bases lay between the germline ends. The germline V gene encodes CDR1 SGDLS and CDR2 YYNGEE. The CDR3 spells CASSVAPSFPDRYYEQYF. Written as DNA, the CDR3 is TGTGCCAGCAGCGTAGCCCCCTCTTTCCCGGACAGATATTACGAGCAGTACTTC.

The chain combines TRBV10-3 with TRBJ1-5; no reliable D call. Trimming shortened V by 0 bases and J by 3 bases, and 9 bases separated the two germline ends. Germline V gene data show CDR1 as ENHRY and CDR2 as SYGVKD. The CDR3 contains 15 residues. Here the CDR3 DNA reads TGTGCCATCAGTGAGTCTTTGACCCCCAATCAGCCCCAGCATTTT. It yields the protein CAISESLTPNQPQHF.

The CDR3 protein is CASKRQGSSEAFF. The CDR3 DNA reads TGTGCCAGCAAAAGACAGGGTTCGTCTGAAGCTTTCTTT. This rearrangement joins TRBV19 to TRBJ1-1; 7 bases match TRBD1. Germline V gene lookup returns CDR1 LNHDA and CDR2 SQIVND (reference sequence). The CDR3 is 13 amino acids. After removal of 9 bases from V and 6 bases from J, the junction contained 10 bases not matched to a gene.

The chain's CDR3 is CASSYPGNTEAFF. CDR3 in DNA: TGTGCCAGCAGTTACCCTGGGAACACTGAAGCTTTCTTT. The chain combines TRBV6-5 with TRBJ1-1, with D unresolved. CDR3 length: 13 amino acids. Germline CDR1 and CDR2: MNHEY and SVGAGI. V lost 2 bases to trimming and J lost 1 base, with 5 bases between them.

This chain connects TRBV28 to TRBJ1-5, with D tentatively TRBD1 (6 bases). This CDR3 comprises 15 residues. V lost 5 bases and J 0 bases, leaving 11 bases between the germline ends. Germline V gives CDR1 MDHEN, CDR2 SYDVKM. The DNA of the CDR3 is TGTGCCAGCAGTGTCAGGGGACTTAGCAATCAGCCCCAGCATTTT. As protein: CASSVRGLSNQPQHF.

J is TRBJ2-1 and V is TRBV5-1; D remains ambiguous. The germline V gene encodes CDR1 SGHRS and CDR2 YFSETQ. The CDR3 totals 13 residues. V gave up 0 bases and J gave up 9 bases, with 10 bases separating them. The CDR3 nucleotides are TGCGCCAGCAGCTTGGGCCAGTCCGTTGAGCAGTTCTTC. Translating it yields CASSLGQSVEQFF.

V and J are TRBV30 and TRBJ2-3; 7 nucleotides line up with TRBD1. The CDR3 loop spans 14 amino acids. V gave up 0 bases and J gave up 5 bases; unmatched junction bases: 5. Germline V CDR1 and CDR2: GTSNPN, SVGIG (reference sequence). The CDR3 coding sequence is TGTGCCTGGAGTGTAGGGGGCTGGGGAGATACGCAGTATTTT. Amino acid sequence: CAWSVGGWGDTQYF.

The chain combines TRBV7-2 with TRBJ2-3; D gene uncertain. The CDR3 covers 16 residues. CDR1 and CDR2 (germline): SGHTA, FQGNSA. Trimming shortened V by 1 base and J by 2 bases, and 13 bases separated the two germline ends. Written as DNA, the CDR3 is TGTGCCAGCAGCTTAGGGAGCAGGCTAAACACAGATACGCAGTATTTT. Translation gives CASSLGSRLNTDTQYF.

To note about this clone: The same CDR3 arises from other DNA sequences in this sample as well. V is TRBV28 and J is TRBJ1-1, with 7 bases matching TRBD1. This CDR3 is built from 14 residues. The junction had 12 bases not matched to a gene; V was cut back by 6 bases and J by 8 bases. Germline V lookup: CDR1 MDHEN, CDR2 SYDVKM. The CDR3 region has the DNA TGTGCCAGCAGCCCTACAGGGGTTGGACTGGAAGCTTTCTTT. Translated: CASSPTGVGLEAFF.

The V gene is TRBV5-6, the J gene TRBJ2-6; 11 positions agree with TRBD1. The CDR3 consists of 17 residues. After removal of 6 bases from V and 3 bases from J, the junction contained 8 bases not matched to a gene. The germline CDR1 and CDR2 sequences are SGHDT and YYEEEE. CDR3 bases: TGTGCCAGCAACTACGGGACAGGGGGAGGTGGGGCCAACGTCCTGACTTTC. It encodes CASNYGTGGGGANVLTF.

The count of this clone is one. J is TRBJ2-3 and V is TRBV9; 11 bases match TRBD2. Germline-derived CDR1 and CDR2 are SGDLS and YYNGEE. J lost 6 bases, V lost 1 base, and 4 bases had no gene match. The CDR3 runs 15 residues. CDR3 coding DNA: TGTGCCAGCAGCGTATTAGCGGGGGGGACGGATACGCAGTATTTT. Amino acid sequence: CASSVLAGGTDTQYF.

The genes are TRBV15 and TRBJ1-2; a weak D match, TRBD1 (5 bases). Germline V lookup: CDR1 LNHNV, CDR2 YYDKDF (reference sequence). The CDR3 has 14 residues. V was clipped by 5 bases and J by 2 bases, with 12 bases between them. In DNA form, the CDR3 reads TGTGCCACCAGCCCCACGGGGGGGAACTATGGCTACACCTTC. Protein sequence: CATSPTGGNYGYTF.

This chain joins TRBV19 and TRBJ1-5; D not resolved. The germline gives CDR1 LNHDA, CDR2 SQIVND (reference sequence). The CDR3 length is 15 residues. V was cut by 2 bases and J by 0 bases, with 8 bases left in between. The CDR3 bases are TGTGCCAGTAGTATAACTCGGATTAGCAATCAGCCCCAGCATTTT. It encodes CASSITRISNQPQHF.

In its sample, this clone was seen once. The chain is built from TRBV4-1 and TRBJ2-1; possible D gene TRBD1, 5 bases. Germline CDR1 reads MGHRA; CDR2 reads YSYEKL. There are 12 residues in the CDR3. Trimming removed 1 base from V and 10 bases from J, with 8 bases in between. CDR3 in DNA: TGCGCCAGCAGCCAAGGTCCAGGGGAGCAGTTCTTC. Translation: CASSQGPGEQFF.

Of note for this clone: The sample carries other DNA sequences with the same CDR3. The rearrangement uses TRBV18 and TRBJ2-7; a weak D match, TRBD2 (6 bases). CDR1 is KGHSH, CDR2 LQKENI, per germline. With 2 bases removed from V and 2 bases from J, the gap between germline ends came to 10 bases. This CDR3 comprises 14 residues. CDR3 DNA: TGTGCCAGCTCACCAGCGGGCGGGACCTACGAGCAGTACTTC. Its translation: CASSPAGGTYEQYF.

The rearrangement uses TRBV27 and TRBJ2-5, with 7 positions matching TRBD1. CDR1 is MNHEY and CDR2 is SMNVEV in the germline V gene (reference sequence). This CDR3 region has 16 residues. V trimming: 5 bases; J trimming: 1 base; junction bases outside the gene matches: 10. The CDR3 region has the DNA TGTGCCAGCAGTCAATTACAGGACAGGAGCCAAGAGACCCAGTACTTC. Translation gives CASSQLQDRSQETQYF.

Only a few counts were recorded for this clone. CDR3 sequence reads: CASSPWSVNTEAFF. The DNA of the CDR3 is TGTGCCAGCAGCCCCTGGTCAGTGAACACTGAAGCTTTCTTT. The rearrangement joins TRBV9 to TRBJ1-1; D gene ambiguous. Deletions cut 4 bases from V and 0 bases from J, with 10 bases between. The CDR3 has 14 residues. Germline values: CDR1 SGDLS, CDR2 YYNGEE.

In nucleotides, the CDR3 is TGTGCCAGCAGCACGGGACAGGGGCACACCGGGGAGCTGTTTTTT. Its translation: CASSTGQGHTGELFF. The chain carries TRBV11-3 and TRBJ2-2; 10 positions agree with TRBD1. The ends lost 5 bases at V and 3 bases at J; junction bases unmatched: 3. Germline V gene data show CDR1 as SGHNT and CDR2 as YENEEA. This CDR3 contains 15 residues.

This clone showed up just a few times. This chain joins TRBV11-3 and TRBJ2-2; the match to TRBD2 covers 12 bases. Germline V CDR1 and CDR2: SGHNT, YENEEA. J was trimmed by 5 bases and V by 4 bases; bases with no gene match: 2. This CDR3 has 15 residues. The CDR3 reads CASSSGTSGTGELFF. The CDR3 DNA sequence: TGTGCCAGCAGCTCCGGGACTAGCGGGACCGGGGAGCTGTTTTTT.

The J gene is TRBJ1-2, the V gene TRBV27; no firm D call. The germline V and J ends were trimmed by 6 bases and 0 bases, with 17 bases remaining between them. Germline CDR1 MNHEY, CDR2 SMNVEV (reference sequence). The CDR3 has 16 residues. CDR3 nucleotides: TGTGCCAGCAGCCCCGCGGGTAGGCTAGCTAACTATGGCTACACCTTC. Protein: CASSPAGRLANYGYTF.

This sequence joins TRBV19 and TRBJ2-4; 9 bases map to TRBD2. The germline CDR1 and CDR2 sequences are LNHDA and SQIVND (reference sequence). The CDR3 runs to 19 residues. J gave up 0 bases and V 5 bases, and 14 bases lay outside the gene matches. The CDR3 bases are TGTGCCAGTAGTTATAGCGGGAGTGGAGGGAACCTAGCCAAAAACATTCAGTACTTC. This translates into CASSYSGSGGNLAKNIQYF.

This rearrangement joins TRBV7-3 to TRBJ2-1, with 9 bases identical to TRBD2. V dropped 5 bases and J dropped 9; count of bases not matched to a gene: 17. Germline V CDR1 and CDR2: SGHTA, FQGTGA. The CDR3 totals 17 residues. CDR3 region: CASSPGVGGGGMGEQFF. In nucleotides, the CDR3 is TGTGCCAGCAGCCCCGGAGTTGGCGGGGGGGGCATGGGTGAGCAGTTCTTC.

J is TRBJ2-3 and V is TRBV2, with 9 bases fitting TRBD1. After removal of 2 bases from V and 3 bases from J, the junction contained 9 bases not matched to a gene. The V gene's germline CDR1 is SNHLY and CDR2 FYNNEI. The CDR3 loop spans 17 amino acids. CDR3 residues: CASSETHGQGPTDTQYF. Written as DNA, the CDR3 is TGTGCCAGCAGTGAAACGCACGGACAGGGGCCTACAGATACGCAGTATTTT.